This TCR beta chain was obtained from a study of blood T cells in healthy people across ages. This clonotype was counted between two and nine times. Germline is not matched at one junction end, which may reflect a read error. Germline-derived CDR1 and CDR2 are LGHNA and YSLEER. There are 15 residues in the CDR3. Primers used in a second PCR of about 6 to 11 cycles were a sample-barcoded 5' primer and a J-beta primer mix. From the 5' RACE reads, TCRdb called clonotypes with MiXCR, one entry per CDR3 protein. The table includes about a million distinct CDR3 sequences, about 51% detected once. This sequence originates from a woman in her sixties in good health. The chain has TRBV4-3 and TRBJ2-3, with 7 positions matching TRBD2. Sequenced material: blood. CDR3 nucleotide sequence: TGTGCCAGCAGCCAGAAACGGGGACTAACAGATACGCAGTATTTT. Protein: CASSQKRGLTDTQYF.